These 21 T cell receptor beta chains share one sample of origin, sequenced in a study of blood T cell repertoires in COVID-19. Libraries were prepared by immunoSEQ multiplex PCR; TCRdb keeps only in-frame clonotypes and omits some of them. The sample lists under 200,000 clones, about 88% occurring once. Sequencing used peripheral blood. These receptors all come from a young man with active or convalescent COVID-19.

This rearrangement joins TRBV10-3 to TRBJ2-7; TRBD1 aligns across 8 bases. The CDR3 is made up of 14 amino acids. Unmatched junction bases numbered 7, after V lost 8 bases and J lost 1 base. Germline V CDR1 and CDR2: ENHRY, SYGVKD. CDR3 protein: CAISTGQVSYEQYF. CDR3 nucleotide sequence: TGTGCCATCTCTACGGGACAGGTTTCCTACGAGCAGTACTTC.

The chain recombines TRBV19 with TRBJ2-5; TRBD2 matches 7 bases. The V segment lost 5 bases and the J segment 2 bases; nucleotides outside the gene matches: 5. The germline V gene encodes CDR1 LNHDA and CDR2 SQIVND (reference sequence). This CDR3 has 14 residues. This chain's CDR3 is CASSSQGLQETQYF. CDR3 coding DNA: TGTGCCAGTAGTTCTCAGGGACTACAAGAGACCCAGTACTTC.

The chain couples TRBV3-1 (or the pseudogene TRBV3-2) to TRBJ2-2; 12 positions match TRBD2. The J segment lost 8 bases and the V segment lost 6 bases, leaving 1 base of the junction unmatched. This CDR3 contains 13 residues. From germline, CDR1 is LGHDT and CDR2 YNNKEL (reference sequence). The CDR3 DNA is TGTGCCAGCAGAGGACTAGCGGGAGGGGAGCTGTTTTTT. This sequence encodes CASRGLAGGELFF.

The rearrangement uses TRBV7-9 and TRBJ2-3; D remains unclear. Trimming left V 3 bases short and J 2 bases short, with 6 bases between. The CDR3 has 13 residues. Germline V gives CDR1 SEHNR, CDR2 FQNEAQ (reference sequence). The CDR3 DNA reads as TGTGCCAGCAGCTTGGGCTCCACAGATACGCAGTATTTT. Its protein product is CASSLGSTDTQYF. Looking up the rest from reference TRBV7-9 and TRBJ2-3 gives the full variable domain: DTGVSQNPRHKITKRGQNVTFRCDPISEHNRLYWYRQTLGQGPEFLTYFQNEAQLEKSRLLSDRFSAERPKGSFSTLEIQRTEQGDSAMYLCASSLGSTDTQYFGPGTRLTVL.

The chain employs TRBV5-6 and TRBJ2-2; TRBD1 aligns across 9 bases. The CDR3 length is 16 residues. Germline assignment: CDR1 SGHDT and CDR2 YYEEEE. With V trimmed by 4 bases and J by 6 bases, 10 bases remained unmatched. The CDR3 DNA follows: TGTGCCAGCAGCGCCCCGGGACAGGGAGTGGCCGGGGAGCTGTTTTTT. Translation gives CASSAPGQGVAGELFF.

The rearrangement uses TRBV18 and TRBJ2-7; TRBD1 might be the D (6 bases). The germline V gene encodes CDR1 KGHSH and CDR2 LQKENI. The CDR3 totals 14 residues. Deletions cut 3 bases from V and 2 bases from J, with 11 bases between. The CDR3 region has the DNA TGTGCCAGCTCACCTGGACAGTCAGCCTACGAGCAGTACTTC. This codes for CASSPGQSAYEQYF.

This chain connects TRBV28 to TRBJ2-1, with D possibly being TRBD2 (6 bases). CDR1 is MDHEN and CDR2 is SYDVKM in the germline V gene. This CDR3 is built from 15 residues. V lost 3 bases, J lost 7 bases, and 16 bases lay in between. CDR3 in DNA: TGTGCCAGCAGTTTTCCCGGGAGAGAAAGGAATGAGCAGTTCTTC. This gives the protein CASSFPGRERNEQFF.

The V call is TRBV6-6, the J call TRBJ2-6; D may be TRBD2 (6 bases). V was cut by 5 bases and J by 0 bases, with 14 bases left in between. Germline V gene sequence: CDR1 MNHNY, CDR2 SVGAGI (reference sequence). This CDR3 contains 17 residues. The CDR3 spells CASSPQRLVSGANVLTF. For the CDR3, the DNA is TGTGCCAGCAGTCCCCAAAGACTAGTCTCTGGGGCCAACGTCCTGACTTTC.

The rearrangement joins TRBV2 to TRBJ1-1; no reliable D call. Germline CDR1 is SNHLY and CDR2 is FYNNEI. Trimming removed 6 bases at V and 0 bases at J, with 14 bases between. CDR3 length equals 15 residues. The CDR3 sequence is CASRGLDGMNTEAFF. CDR3 DNA: TGTGCCAGCAGAGGACTTGACGGCATGAACACTGAAGCTTTCTTT.

The chain carries TRBV4-3 and TRBJ2-3, with TRBD2 matching 12 bases. This CDR3 has 14 amino acids. Looked up from germline, CDR1 is LGHNA and CDR2 is YSLEER. Unmatched junction bases numbered 2, after V lost 0 bases and J lost 10 bases. For the CDR3, the DNA is TGCGCCAGCAGCCAAGATCTAGCGGGAGGGCCGCAGTATTTT. As protein: CASSQDLAGGPQYF.

The gene calls are TRBV28 and TRBJ1-3; D is perhaps TRBD1 (6 bases). Trimming shortened V by 3 bases and J by 6 bases, and 12 bases separated the two germline ends. The CDR3 runs 14 residues. Germline V CDR1 and CDR2: MDHEN, SYDVKM. The DNA of the CDR3 is TGTGCCAGCAGTTTTGTCGGACAGTCAAACACCATATATTTT. Amino acids: CASSFVGQSNTIYF.

The J gene is TRBJ2-2, the V gene TRBV7-2; D is uncertain. The V and J ends lost 1 base and 6 bases respectively, with 6 bases between them. Germline assignment: CDR1 SGHTA and CDR2 FQGNSA. The CDR3 covers 13 residues. For the CDR3, the DNA is TGTGCCAGCAGCTTAGACGGGTCCGGGGAGCTGTTTTTT. Translation gives CASSLDGSGELFF.

The rearrangement uses TRBV7-9 and TRBJ2-7; D possibly corresponds to TRBD1 (6 bases). The CDR3 totals 15 residues. The germline CDR1 and CDR2 sequences are SEHNR and FQNEAQ (reference sequence). The V gene lost 3 bases and the J gene lost 0 bases, with 12 bases spanning the gap. The CDR3 DNA reads TGTGCCAGCAGCTTTAAGACAGGCGACTCCTACGAGCAGTACTTC. Protein sequence: CASSFKTGDSYEQYF. Full variable domain (outside the CDR3, taken from reference TRBV7-9 and TRBJ2-7): DTGVSQNPRHKITKRGQNVTFRCDPISEHNRLYWYRQTLGQGPEFLTYFQNEAQLEKSRLLSDRFSAERPKGSFSTLEIQRTEQGDSAMYLCASSFKTGDSYEQYFGPGTRLTVT.

V is TRBV5-1 and J is TRBJ2-3; 8 nucleotides align to TRBD1. V shed 0 bases and J 3 bases; nucleotides not matched to a gene: 3. This CDR3 contains 15 residues. From germline, CDR1 is SGHRS and CDR2 YFSETQ. In DNA, the CDR3 is TGCGCCAGCAGCTTGGAGGACAGGGAGACAGATACGCAGTATTTT. As protein: CASSLEDRETDTQYF.

With respect to this clone: Other nucleotide sequences in the sample specify the same CDR3. This sequence joins TRBV7-2 and TRBJ2-3, with D possibly matching TRBD2 (6 bases). Germline-derived CDR1 and CDR2 are SGHTA and FQGNSA. V lost 1 base and J 3 bases, leaving 8 bases between the germline ends. CDR3 length: 14 residues. For the CDR3, the DNA is TGTGCCAGCAGCTTAGACCGGGGGACAGATACGCAGTATTTT. Protein sequence: CASSLDRGTDTQYF.

This clone was seen only once. This chain uses TRBV6-5 with TRBJ1-3; 7 nucleotides line up with TRBD1. V shed 5 bases and J 10 bases; nucleotides not matched to a gene: 5. Germline V lookup: CDR1 MNHEY, CDR2 SVGAGI. This CDR3 contains 12 residues. DNA for the CDR3: TGTGCCAGCAGTCCACGACAGGGAACCATATATTTT. As protein: CASSPRQGTIYF.

The gene calls are TRBV5-6 and TRBJ2-1; 10 bases are shared with TRBD2. Germline V gene lookup returns CDR1 SGHDT and CDR2 YYEEEE. With V trimmed by 7 bases and J by 10 bases, 11 bases remained unmatched. The CDR3 has 14 residues. CDR3 sequence: CASAAGLAISEQFF. CDR3 DNA: TGTGCCAGCGCGGCGGGACTAGCGATCTCAGAGCAGTTCTTC. Looking up the rest from reference TRBV5-6 and TRBJ2-1 gives the full variable domain: DAGVTQSPTHLIKTRGQQVTLRCSPKSGHDTVSWYQQALGQGPQFIFQYYEEEERQRGNFPDRFSGHQFPNYSSELNVNALLLGDSALYLCASAAGLAISEQFFGPGTRLTVL.

The gene calls are TRBV30 and TRBJ2-7; D possibly corresponds to TRBD2 (7 bases). This CDR3 spans 13 amino acids. V lost 5 bases, J lost 3 bases, and 14 bases lay in between. From germline, CDR1 is GTSNPN and CDR2 SVGIG (reference sequence). In DNA form, the CDR3 reads TGTGCCTGGGGGGGGGCTACAATCTACGAGCAGTACTTC. It translates to CAWGGATIYEQYF.

This clone was found a few times. The chain employs TRBV7-3 and TRBJ2-7; TRBD1 aligns across 9 bases. CDR3 size: 14 residues. Trimming cost V 6 bases and J 7 bases; bases outside gene matches: 10. Per the germline V gene, CDR1 is SGHTA and CDR2 is FQGTGA. The CDR3 coding sequence is TGTGCCAGCAGTCGGGGGACAGGGAGGTTGGAGCAGTACTTC. It is translated as CASSRGTGRLEQYF.

DNA for the CDR3: TGTGCCAGCAGCTTAGGGACAGGGGGGATGAACACTGAAGCTTTCTTT. Protein product: CASSLGTGGMNTEAFF. The chain couples TRBV7-9 to TRBJ1-1; 10 nucleotides align to TRBD1. The CDR3 extends over 16 amino acids. Trimming removed 1 base from V and 0 bases from J; junction bases left unmatched: 2. From germline, CDR1 is SEHNR and CDR2 FQNEAQ (reference sequence).

This chain uses TRBV19 with TRBJ2-1, with D perhaps TRBD2 (7 bases). Trimming removed 5 bases from V and 8 bases from J, with 22 bases in between. CDR1 and CDR2 from the germline V gene are LNHDA and SQIVND (reference sequence). There are 16 residues in the CDR3. For the CDR3, the DNA is TGTGCCAGTAGTCCCTATGTGGGGGGGCCTCTAGATGAGCAGTTCTTC. Residues: CASSPYVGGPLDEQFF.